Below, one T cell receptor (beta chain) is given with its context. Its antigen specificity is not known. No per-base quality is available; no much larger clone lies one base away. The data are from a study of blood T cell repertoires in COVID-19 (dated by TCRdb to the early 2020s). The study in broad terms: Collaborator samples came from the United States, Italy and Spain and covered acute and convalescent phases of COVID-19. The prospective study material was composed of cDNA or gDNA derived from T cells, B-cell-depleted T cells, or PBMCs. HLA class I and class II types, where available, came from metadata supplied by the sample provider rather than from assay-based typing. A de-identified subject ID, COVID-19 status, age in years and sex were almost always included in the sample metadata. The repertoires were made available in a free public database intended to serve as a resource for research on the immune response to SARS-CoV-2. Subjects who had been exposed to COVID-19, were actively infected with it, or had recovered from it provided the deeply sampled blood TCRbeta repertoires that made up the dataset. Samples came from the ongoing ImmuneRACE study (first 160 participants) plus 1,254 subjects from 6 global collaborators. What the work shows at the level of the full study, not this receptor alone: Clinical and demographic metadata were provided uncurated, with the amount varying by source and participant.

Collaborating institutions collected whole blood in K2EDTA tubes following their own protocols. Collaborator samples were shipped for TCRbeta analysis as frozen whole blood, isolated PBMCs, or DNA extracted from either sample type. TCRbeta CDR3 regions were amplified from genomic DNA using the immunoSEQ Assay, a bias-controlled multiplex PCR. As for the original processing: Within the assay, amplification of reference gene primers was used to estimate how many nucleated cells each sample contained. To quantify the absolute abundance of each unique TCRbeta CDR3 rearrangement, sequence reads were collapsed and filtered. For each sample, productive Simpson clonality was calculated by taking the square root of Simpson's diversity index across productive rearrangements. TCRdb obtained this table from immuneACCESS and retained in-frame rearrangements with V and J assigned. These tables miss some clones; where compared with another copy, unresolved V genes account for less than half of the shortfall, and the remainder is unexplained. That table furnishes V, J and clone size, whereas the DNA furnished D and trimming. The sample table shows about 74,000 clones, and about 86% are seen once. The top ten hold more than 1.5% of the sample.

V loses 6 bases of germline sequence and J loses 0 bases, and the interval between the two ends is 11 bases. The cysteine opens and the phenylalanine closes a CDR3 of 15 amino acids. Only the CDR3 DNA stays, 45 bases, in frame from base 1. CDR1 is given as LNHDA and CDR2 as SQIVND, both from the germline V gene (reference sequence). Sequencing was carried out using peripheral blood. The V gene is TRBV19 and the J gene is TRBJ1-4; the D segment cannot be called with confidence. This clonotype originated in a woman of 80 years or more with active or convalescent COVID-19. The CDR3: CASSPAAATNEKLFF. At the DNA level, the sequence is TGTGCCAGTAGCCCCGCGGCAGCAACTAATGAAAAACTGTTTTTT. Where the CDR3 stops, the reference TRBV19 and TRBJ1-4 genes take over; the full variable domain is DGGITQSPKYLFRKEGQNVTLSCEQNLNHDAMYWYRQDPGQGLRLIYYSQIVNDFQKGDIAEGYSVSREKKESFPLTVTSAQKNPTAFYLCASSPAAATNEKLFFGSGTQLSVL.